Sequencing of this T cell receptor beta chain was carried out in a study of immune evolution from preneoplasia to lung adenocarcinoma. Study-wide results and caveats: Later-stage lesions seemingly showed higher T cell density and diversity than normal lung. Top clone frequencies peaked in normal lung, apparently declining through invasive adenocarcinoma.

Sequenced by immunoSEQ multiplex PCR; TCRdb stores in-frame clones only, minus some. The sample lists 4,500 to 6,500 clones, about four fifths occurring once. Germline V gene sequence: CDR1 SNHLY, CDR2 FYNNEI. Trimming stripped 6 bases from V and 7 bases from J, with 15 bases between. The CDR3 extends over 13 amino acids. Concerning this clone: What it binds is unknown.

The J gene is TRBJ1-1, the V gene TRBV2; a possible D gene is TRBD1 (5 bases). The origin of this receptor is a person aged 50 to 70 with lung adenocarcinoma. Sequenced material: FFPE normal lung tissue adjacent to the tumor. The chain's CDR3 is CASSQTEIVEAFF. As DNA, the CDR3 is TGTGCCAGCAGCCAGACAGAAATTGTTGAAGCTTTCTTT. Based on the CDR3 plus reference TRBV2 and TRBJ1-1, the full variable domain is EPEVTQTPSHQVTQMGQEVILRCVPISNHLYFYWYRQILGQKVEFLVSFYNNEISEKSEIFDDQFSVERPDGSNFTLKIRSTKLEDSAMYFCASSQTEIVEAFFGQGTRLTVV.